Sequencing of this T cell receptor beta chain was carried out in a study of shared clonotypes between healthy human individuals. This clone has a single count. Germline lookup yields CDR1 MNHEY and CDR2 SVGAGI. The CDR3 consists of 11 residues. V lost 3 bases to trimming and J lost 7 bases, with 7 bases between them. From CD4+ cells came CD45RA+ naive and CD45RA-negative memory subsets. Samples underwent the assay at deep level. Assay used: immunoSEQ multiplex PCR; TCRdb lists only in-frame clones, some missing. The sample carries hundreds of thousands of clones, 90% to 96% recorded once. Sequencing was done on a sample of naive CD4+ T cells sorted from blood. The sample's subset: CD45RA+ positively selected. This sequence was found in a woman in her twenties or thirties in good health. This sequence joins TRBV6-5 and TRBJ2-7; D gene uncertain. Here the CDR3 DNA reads TGTGCCAGCAGTTATGGGTGGGAGCAGTACTTC. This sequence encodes CASSYGWEQYF.